This is a list of T cell receptor beta chains from one sample in a study of blood T cells in healthy people across ages. Via MiXCR, TCRdb re-called the 5' RACE reads, giving one row per CDR3 protein. The sample yields about 1.8 million distinct CDR3 sequences, just under 50% seen once. Sequenced sample: blood. These receptors all stem from a woman aged 40 to 50 in good health. Each CDR3 is given without its conserved first and last residue.

v_call: TRBV7-2
cdr3_length: 10
j_call: TRBJ2-5
cdr3_aa: ASSIYQETQY

v_call: TRBV7-9
cdr3_length: 12
j_call: TRBJ2-1
cdr3_aa: ASSLAGGAIEQF

v_call: TRBV18
cdr3_length: 11
j_call: TRBJ2-7
cdr3_aa: ASSPTGPYEQY

v_call: TRBV7-9
cdr3_length: 13
j_call: TRBJ2-4
cdr3_aa: ASSFRGGQELIQY

v_call: TRBV7-2
cdr3_length: 13
j_call: TRBJ2-3
cdr3_aa: ASSSQGRVTDTQY

v_call: TRBV20-1
cdr3_length: 13
j_call: TRBJ2-3
cdr3_aa: SASRNRGARDTQY

v_call: TRBV20-1
cdr3_length: 11
j_call: TRBJ2-1
cdr3_aa: SALRTGHNEQC

v_call: TRBV10-3
cdr3_length: 18
j_call: TRBJ2-3
cdr3_aa: AISECYGSGGACGTDTQY

v_call: TRBV9
cdr3_length: 11
j_call: TRBJ1-2
cdr3_aa: ASSVEGWDGYT

v_call: TRBV4-2
cdr3_length: 14
j_call: TRBJ1-2
cdr3_aa: ASSQDHRGTNYGYT

v_call: TRBV6-5
cdr3_length: 13
j_call: TRBJ2-1
cdr3_aa: ASSSPTSVYNEQF

v_call: TRBV7-9
cdr3_length: 11
j_call: TRBJ1-4
cdr3_aa: ASSITTGGKLF

v_call: TRBV4-2
cdr3_length: 14
j_call: TRBJ1-2
cdr3_aa: ASSQVVGTTNYGHT

v_call: TRBV4-1
cdr3_length: 12
j_call: TRBJ1-6
cdr3_aa: ASSQEGQNSPLH

v_call: TRBV20-1
cdr3_length: 13
j_call: NA
cdr3_aa: SASRDRAGGETQY

v_call: TRBV25-1
cdr3_length: 13
j_call: TRBJ2-5
cdr3_aa: ANSDSRGGQETQY

v_call: TRBV11-2
cdr3_length: 14
j_call: TRBJ2-3
cdr3_aa: ASSLGTSINTDTQY

v_call: TRBV18
cdr3_length: 19
j_call: TRBJ2-1
cdr3_aa: ASSPRAQGVSGGLSYNEQF

v_call: TRBV20-1
cdr3_length: 10
j_call: TRBJ1-1
cdr3_aa: SASSTGSEAF

v_call: TRBV25-1
cdr3_length: 15
j_call: TRBJ2-3
cdr3_aa: ASSTLLWRGGTDTQY

v_call: TRBV4-3
cdr3_length: 17
j_call: TRBJ2-6
cdr3_aa: ASSPGVGGFLSGANVLT

v_call: TRBV7-2
cdr3_length: 13
j_call: TRBJ2-3
cdr3_aa: ASSFYSGNTDTQY

v_call: TRBV5-1
cdr3_length: 11
j_call: TRBJ2-7
cdr3_aa: ASSTGTRDEQY

v_call: TRBV5-1
cdr3_length: 14
j_call: TRBJ1-4
cdr3_aa: ASRGQGASVNEKLF

v_call: TRBV20-1
cdr3_length: 12
j_call: TRBJ2-7
cdr3_aa: SATIRDSRYEQY

v_call: TRBV5-1
cdr3_length: 13
j_call: TRBJ1-4
cdr3_aa: ASSAGRGANEKLF

v_call: TRBV12-3/TRBV12-4
cdr3_length: 12
j_call: TRBJ2-5
cdr3_aa: AGSWGRRQETQY

v_call: TRBV20-1
cdr3_length: 17
j_call: TRBJ2-1
cdr3_aa: SARDVGLAGGKSYNEQF

v_call: TRBV27
cdr3_length: 12
j_call: TRBJ2-5
cdr3_aa: ASAYGTSGETQY

v_call: TRBV7-8
cdr3_length: 13
j_call: TRBJ2-1
cdr3_aa: ASSPSRDRYNEQF

v_call: TRBV20-1
cdr3_length: 11
j_call: NA
cdr3_aa: SAEPGLEYEQY

v_call: TRBV20-1
cdr3_length: 13
j_call: TRBJ2-3
cdr3_aa: SAKLRRGRTDTQY

v_call: TRBV4-3
cdr3_length: 11
j_call: TRBJ1-2
cdr3_aa: ASSQEDIGGYT

v_call: TRBV21-1
cdr3_length: 14
j_call: TRBJ2-7
cdr3_aa: ASSNKRLRYLYEQY

v_call: TRBV20-1
cdr3_length: 13
j_call: TRBJ2-1
cdr3_aa: SAGGSGGPYNEQF

v_call: TRBV18
cdr3_length: 10
j_call: TRBJ2-7
cdr3_aa: ASSTNSGEQY

v_call: TRBV5-5
cdr3_length: 11
j_call: TRBJ2-7
cdr3_aa: ASAGTSIYEQY

v_call: TRBV3-1
cdr3_length: 9
j_call: TRBJ2-7
cdr3_aa: ASSHGYEQY

v_call: TRBV5-1
cdr3_length: 15
j_call: TRBJ2-1
cdr3_aa: ASSWPLQGAAINEQF

v_call: TRBV6-5
cdr3_length: 13
j_call: TRBJ2-3
cdr3_aa: ASSQQGTYTDTLY

v_call: TRBV29-1
cdr3_length: 11
j_call: TRBJ2-5
cdr3_aa: SVGGLAGETQY

v_call: TRBV11-2
cdr3_length: 11
j_call: TRBJ2-5
cdr3_aa: ASSLESSLEQY

v_call: TRBV6-1
cdr3_length: 12
j_call: TRBJ1-6
cdr3_aa: ASGAATANSPLH

v_call: TRBV6-5
cdr3_length: 12
j_call: TRBJ1-6
cdr3_aa: ASRTPGTNSPLH

v_call: TRBV4-3
cdr3_length: 12
j_call: TRBJ2-7
cdr3_aa: ASSPNRRSYEQY

v_call: TRBV27
cdr3_length: 13
j_call: TRBJ2-7
cdr3_aa: ASSTRQGLAYEQY

v_call: TRBV12-3/TRBV12-4
cdr3_length: 12
j_call: TRBJ1-6
cdr3_aa: ASRLGHYNSPLH

v_call: TRBV6-2/TRBV6-3
cdr3_length: 14
j_call: TRBJ2-3
cdr3_aa: ASSSNLRRSTDTQY